A single sample is the source of the 16 T cell receptor beta chains below, sequenced in a study of blood T cell repertoires in COVID-19. The data were produced by immunoSEQ multiplex PCR, yet TCRdb's version contains in-frame clones alone and is incomplete. The table lists 120,000 or so clones, around three quarters of them singletons. The sample was peripheral blood. The receptors shown here come from a woman between 70 and 85 years old with acute or convalescent COVID-19.

The rearrangement joins TRBV19 to TRBJ2-2; D unclear. Germline CDR1 LNHDA, CDR2 SQIVND (reference sequence). CDR3 length: 13 amino acids. Deletions cut 2 bases from V and 7 bases from J, with 8 bases between. For the CDR3, the DNA is TGTGCCAGTAGTATATTTTCGGGCGGGGAGCTGTTTTTT. Amino acids: CASSIFSGGELFF.

This rearrangement joins TRBV19 to TRBJ2-1, with a weak D call TRBD2 (5 bases). Trimming cost V 9 bases and J 7 bases, with 16 bases left between them. The germline V gene has CDR1 LNHDA and CDR2 SQIVND (reference sequence). This CDR3 is built from 13 residues. CDR3 protein: CASASIPRNEQFF. Here the CDR3 DNA reads TGTGCCAGCGCTAGCATTCCTCGGAATGAGCAGTTCTTC.

The chain couples TRBV30 to TRBJ2-2; possible D gene TRBD1, 5 bases. The CDR3 consists of 13 residues. Germline lookup yields CDR1 GTSNPN and CDR2 SVGIG (reference sequence). The V end lost 4 bases, the J end lost 2 bases, and 8 bases lay between the germline ends. CDR3 coding DNA: TGTGCCTGGACAGGGAAAAACACCGGGGAGCTGTTTTTT. Its translation: CAWTGKNTGELFF.

This clone appeared many times. The chain employs TRBV5-1 and TRBJ2-2; D gene uncertain. V was shortened by 2 bases and J by 7 bases, with 6 bases between the two germline ends. Germline loops: CDR1 SGHRS, CDR2 YFSETQ. The CDR3 covers 12 residues. The DNA of the CDR3 is TGCGCCAGCAGCTTAGCAAACGGGGAGCTGTTTTTT. Amino acids: CASSLANGELFF.

The CDR3 protein is CSVARGGTDTQYF. CDR3 nucleotides: TGCAGCGTTGCCCGGGGGGGCACAGATACGCAGTATTTT. J is TRBJ2-3 and V is TRBV29-1; 7 bases fit TRBD2. This CDR3 spans 13 amino acids. In germline, CDR1 is SQVTM, CDR2 ANQGSEA. V dropped 4 bases and J dropped 1; count of bases not matched to a gene: 2.

In nucleotides, the CDR3 is TGTGCCAGCACTAAGGGTGCGGGAGGGCCCACCGGGGAGCTGTTTTTT. Its translation: CASTKGAGGPTGELFF. The V and J genes are TRBV11-2 and TRBJ2-2; 9 nucleotides match TRBD2. The CDR3 runs 16 residues. Unmatched junction bases numbered 10, after V lost 7 bases and J lost 4 bases. CDR1 is SGHAT, CDR2 FQNNGV, per germline.

This rearrangement joins TRBV25-1 to TRBJ1-1; D not certain. With 4 bases removed from V and 7 bases from J, the gap between germline ends came to 10 bases. The V gene's germline CDR1 is MGHDK and CDR2 SYGVNS. This CDR3 region has 12 residues. For the CDR3, the DNA is TGTGCCAGCAGTGGGCAGAAGTTTGAAGCTTTCTTT. Protein product: CASSGQKFEAFF.

The CDR3 DNA reads as TGTGCCAGCAGCTTAGCGCGTCTAGGCAATGAGCAGTTCTTC. Protein: CASSLARLGNEQFF. This chain connects TRBV7-9 to TRBJ2-1; D unclear. V was shortened by 0 bases and J by 6 bases, with 9 bases between the two germline ends. The CDR3 is 14 amino acids. Germline assignment: CDR1 SEHNR and CDR2 FQNEAQ (reference sequence).

This clone was found once. The chain couples TRBV5-5 to TRBJ2-1; D might be TRBD1 (6 bases). The CDR3 covers 14 residues. The germline gives CDR1 SGHKS, CDR2 YYEKEE (reference sequence). With 0 bases removed from V and 4 bases from J, the gap between germline ends came to 8 bases. CDR3 in amino acids: CASSLGGRYNEQFF. The CDR3 coding sequence is TGTGCCAGCAGCTTGGGGGGGCGTTACAATGAGCAGTTCTTC.

This clone was recorded once. V is TRBV27 and J is TRBJ2-6, with 8 bases fitting TRBD1. Germline CDR1 reads MNHEY; CDR2 reads SMNVEV (reference sequence). This CDR3 region has 16 residues. The trim removed 5 bases at V and 4 bases at J, leaving 7 bases unmatched. The CDR3 protein is CASSLFRGLGANVLTF. As DNA, the CDR3 is TGTGCCAGCAGTCTCTTCAGGGGGCTAGGGGCCAACGTCCTGACTTTC.

The rearrangement uses TRBV28 and TRBJ1-2, with 9 bases that match TRBD1. The CDR3 spans 13 residues. Germline V gives CDR1 MDHEN, CDR2 SYDVKM. V lost 3 bases, J lost 7 bases, and 3 bases stayed unmatched. CDR3 DNA: TGTGCCAGCAGTTTTAACAGGGGGCTTGGCTACACCTTC. Its protein is CASSFNRGLGYTF.

This rearrangement joins TRBV11-1 to TRBJ2-5; 8 bases line up with TRBD1. Looked up from germline, CDR1 is SGHAT and CDR2 is FQDESV (reference sequence). V lost 3 bases to trimming and J lost 4 bases; unmatched junction nucleotides: 10. This CDR3 comprises 16 residues. The CDR3 DNA is TGTGCCAGCAGCTTTAGGCCACAGGGGGGCGGAGAGACCCAGTACTTC. Protein product: CASSFRPQGGGETQYF.

The chain recombines TRBV10-3 with TRBJ2-7; 10 nucleotides match TRBD2. The CDR3 extends over 16 amino acids. Germline CDR1 is ENHRY and CDR2 is SYGVKD. Germline trimming cut 11 bases from V and 4 bases from J; bases unmatched to any gene: 17. The CDR3 loop is CAARRQGASGSYEQYF. The CDR3 DNA reads as TGTGCCGCCAGAAGACAGGGCGCTAGCGGGAGTTACGAGCAGTACTTC.

The CDR3 region has the DNA TGTGCCAGCAGTGACGCCTCCAGGGCAGGGATGAACACTGAAGCTTTCTTT. This sequence encodes CASSDASRAGMNTEAFF. The V gene is TRBV6-1, the J gene TRBJ1-1, with D maybe TRBD1 (5 bases). V dropped 3 bases and J dropped 0 bases, with 17 bases sitting between them. The CDR3 has 17 amino acids. The germline CDR1 and CDR2 sequences are MNHNS and SASEGT.

This clone was detected once. The chain uses TRBV5-1 and TRBJ1-1; no clear D. Germline loops: CDR1 SGHRS, CDR2 YFSETQ. Trimming pared 1 base from V and 1 base from J, leaving 5 bases between. The CDR3 has 13 residues. The CDR3 region has the DNA TGCGCCAGCAGCTTGAGACAGAACACTGAAGCTTTCTTT. Encoded protein: CASSLRQNTEAFF.

V usage is TRBV28 and J usage is TRBJ1-5, with TRBD1 matching 8 bases. Germline CDR1 and CDR2: MDHEN and SYDVKM. The CDR3 has 15 amino acids. V trimming: 4 bases; J trimming: 2 bases; junction bases outside the gene matches: 4. The DNA for the CDR3 is TGTGCCAGCAGTTACGGACAGGGCGGCAATCAGCCCCAGCATTTT. As protein: CASSYGQGGNQPQHF.